This TCR beta chain appears in the sequencing data of a study of blood T cell repertoires in COVID-19 (dated by TCRdb to the early 2020s). With regard to the full study: Samples covering the acute and convalescent phases of COVID-19 were provided by collaborators in the United States, Italy and Spain. HLA class I and class II types, where available, came from metadata supplied by the sample provider rather than from assay-based typing. The material from the prospective study consisted of cDNA or gDNA derived from T cells, B-cell-depleted T cells, or PBMCs. Subjects who had been exposed to COVID-19, were actively infected with it, or had recovered from it provided the deeply sampled blood TCRbeta repertoires that made up the dataset. Samples came from the ongoing ImmuneRACE study (first 160 participants) plus 1,254 subjects from 6 global collaborators. Nearly every sample came with metadata listing a de-identified subject ID, COVID-19 status, age in years and sex. A freely available public database, intended as a resource for researchers studying the immune response to SARS-CoV-2, is where the repertoires were released. The full study reports these points: How much clinical and demographic metadata was included differed by source and by participant, and the metadata was provided uncurated.

TCRbeta CDR3 regions were amplified from genomic DNA using the immunoSEQ Assay, a bias-controlled multiplex PCR. The study's processing was this. Within the assay, amplification of reference gene primers was used to estimate how many nucleated cells each sample contained. To quantify the absolute abundance of each unique TCRbeta CDR3 rearrangement, sequence reads were collapsed and filtered. Productive Simpson clonality was computed per sample as the square root of Simpson's diversity index over productive rearrangements. This is the immuneACCESS table as TCRdb keeps it, with only in-frame sequences that have V and J called. A part of the clones is gone; compared with another copy, unresolved V genes explain less than half, and the rest is unexplained. V and J calls and clone size are given by that table; D and trimming were obtained from the DNA. The sample records fewer than 250,000 clones, about nine tenths of which are singletons. The ten largest clonotypes hold 1.5% to 2% of the sample.

The germline V gene gives CDR1 as SGHRS and CDR2 as YFSETQ. Deletion took 0 bases off V and 2 bases off J, with a span of 12 bases between the germline ends. From its cysteine to its phenylalanine, the CDR3 spans 15 amino acids. Only the CDR3 region is kept as DNA, spanning 45 bases read in frame from base 1. A word on this clone: The antigen it binds to is not known. Base qualities were left out, and no much larger clone turns up one base away.

Collaborating institutions collected whole blood in K2EDTA tubes following their own protocols. For TCRbeta analysis, collaborators shipped samples as frozen whole blood, isolated PBMCs, or DNA extracted from either of those sample types. Sequenced: peripheral blood. The sequence derives from a man aged 65-85 years with acute or convalescent COVID-19. This chain is built from TRBV5-1 and TRBJ2-7; the best D guess is TRBD2, with 6 bases matching. The nucleotide sequence reads TGCGCCAGCAGCTTGGGGAGTGCGGGAACCTACGAGCAGTACTTC. Translated, this is CASSLGSAGTYEQYF.